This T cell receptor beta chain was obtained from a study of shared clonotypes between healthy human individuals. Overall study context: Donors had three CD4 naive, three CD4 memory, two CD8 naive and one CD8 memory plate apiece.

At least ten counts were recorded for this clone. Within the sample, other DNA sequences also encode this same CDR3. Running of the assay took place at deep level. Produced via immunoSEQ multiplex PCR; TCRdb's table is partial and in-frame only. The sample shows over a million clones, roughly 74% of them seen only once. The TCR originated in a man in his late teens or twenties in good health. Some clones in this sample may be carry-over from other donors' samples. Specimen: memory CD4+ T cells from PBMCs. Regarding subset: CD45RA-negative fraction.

CDR3 protein: CASSLPGQSIYGYTF. In DNA form, the CDR3 reads TGTGCCAGCAGCTTACCGGGACAGTCCATCTATGGCTACACCTTC. The chain recombines TRBV7-3 with TRBJ1-2; TRBD1 matches 7 bases. Germline CDR1 and CDR2: SGHTA and FQGTGA. With 2 bases clipped from V and 4 bases from J, the junction kept 7 bases outside the gene matches. The CDR3 has 15 amino acids.